Described below is a single T cell receptor beta chain sequence and its context. Original analysis: Amplification from reference gene primers served as the basis for estimated nucleated cell counts. TCRdb keeps only in-frame clones here, not all; method: immunoSEQ multiplex PCR. The V and J calls and clone size are taken from that table; D and trimming were inferred from the DNA. The data hold a few hundred thousand clones, with roughly 91% observed a single time. This entry belongs to a study of blood T cell repertoires in COVID-19. Study background: There were acute and convalescent COVID-19 samples, and they came from the United States, Italy and Spain. In each case, the material was cDNA or gDNA derived from T cells, B-cell-depleted T cells, or PBMCs.

The CDR3 is 16 amino acids. Looked up from germline, CDR1 is LGHDT and CDR2 is YNNKEL (reference sequence). V gave up 1 base and J gave up 4 bases; unmatched junction bases: 10. The chain employs TRBV3-1 (or the pseudogene TRBV3-2) and TRBJ2-7; 7 bases agree with TRBD2. The receptor was isolated from a young man with acute or convalescent COVID-19. Specimen: peripheral blood. The CDR3 spells CASSQAPRAGLYEQYF. The CDR3 DNA reads TGTGCCAGCAGCCAAGCTCCCCGAGCGGGACTTTACGAGCAGTACTTC.